A selection of T cell receptor beta chains follows, all from one sample in a study of T cell repertoires in cytomegalovirus infection. TCRdb reanalysed the reads using MiXCR and keeps one entry per CDR3 protein. The table includes some 100,000 distinct CDR3 sequences, roughly a quarter detected once. The specimen was CD8+ T cells from PBMCs. The receptor source for this set is a human donor in good health (CMV status not recorded). Some clones in this sample may be carry-over from other donors' samples. Each CDR3 is given without its conserved first and last residue. Fields, in order: D gene, V gene, J gene, CDR3 protein. A D gene is named only where the DNA matches it firmly.

TRBD2,TRBV28,TRBJ2-2,ASNHLGGGSNTGELF
TRBD1,TRBV28,TRBJ1-4,ASSFEDRGNEKLF
TRBD1,TRBV4-1,TRBJ2-7,ASSQETDRVRLEQY
.,TRBV29-1,TRBJ2-1,SVTTGAENEQF
TRBD1,TRBV11-2,TRBJ2-1,ASSSRDSLLNYNEQF
.,TRBV7-9,TRBJ1-1,ASSLGGGNTEAF
.,TRBV20-1,TRBJ2-5,SADAGANNQETQY
TRBD1,TRBV6-2/TRBV6-3,TRBJ2-7,ASSPGQAPSYEQY
TRBD1,TRBV7-8,TRBJ2-1,ASSSGQGSHNEQF
.,TRBV2,TRBJ2-1,ASDPREQF
.,TRBV7-6,TRBJ2-3,ASRDPSSADTQY
TRBD2,TRBV14,TRBJ2-1,ASSLGLAGVPSYNEQF
TRBD1,TRBV30,TRBJ2-3,ALGDSPGDTQY
TRBD2,TRBV11-2,TRBJ2-3,ASSVTSGAPWLPDTQY
.,TRBV7-8,TRBJ2-5,ASSLGGVWAETQY
.,TRBV6-4,TRBJ2-3,ASSESDTDTQY
.,TRBV4-3,TRBJ2-2,ASSPRDSLNTGELF
.,TRBV28,TRBJ2-5,ASSSTSKGQETQY
TRBD1,TRBV9,TRBJ2-7,ASSAAAGTVLYEQY
.,TRBV5-3,TRBJ1-5,ASSKTRENQPQH
.,TRBV12-3/TRBV12-4,TRBJ1-4,ASSSSLGGTASNEKLF
.,TRBV14,TRBJ2-3,ASSQDPTDTQY
TRBD2,TRBV6-2/TRBV6-3,TRBJ2-1,ASSYSGLAGIYNEQF
.,TRBV28,TRBJ2-1,ASSLGGAYNEQF
.,TRBV20-1,TRBJ2-7,SARDDYRDPTYEQY
.,TRBV7-9,TRBJ1-5,ASSYGWGKDQPQH